This TCR beta chain was identified during a study of Ad26.COV2.S vaccination and SARS-CoV-2 variants. Here immunoSEQ multiplex PCR was the method, and the copy in TCRdb shows in-frame clones only, minus some. Of roughly 460,000 clones in the sample, roughly nine tenths were seen once. Treatment described: over 15 received Ad26.COV2.S at low or high dose, single or two shots; several received placebo; per-sample allocation not given. The samples were gathered on day 63 after the first injection of vaccine or placebo. Per the germline V gene, CDR1 is MNHEY and CDR2 is SMNVEV (reference sequence). CDR3 length: 14 amino acids. The V end was cut by 3 bases, the J end by 2 bases, with 7 bases between.

The chain recombines TRBV27 with TRBJ2-2; no clear D. This TCR was sampled from a person between 18 and 60 years old who received the Ad26.COV2.S COVID-19 vaccine or a placebo. Here the sequenced sample was peripheral blood, taken in a trial of Ad26.COV2.S vaccine versus placebo. This chain's CDR3 is CASSFGLNTGELFF. Written as DNA, the CDR3 is TGTGCCAGCAGTTTTGGGCTAAACACCGGGGAGCTGTTTTTT.